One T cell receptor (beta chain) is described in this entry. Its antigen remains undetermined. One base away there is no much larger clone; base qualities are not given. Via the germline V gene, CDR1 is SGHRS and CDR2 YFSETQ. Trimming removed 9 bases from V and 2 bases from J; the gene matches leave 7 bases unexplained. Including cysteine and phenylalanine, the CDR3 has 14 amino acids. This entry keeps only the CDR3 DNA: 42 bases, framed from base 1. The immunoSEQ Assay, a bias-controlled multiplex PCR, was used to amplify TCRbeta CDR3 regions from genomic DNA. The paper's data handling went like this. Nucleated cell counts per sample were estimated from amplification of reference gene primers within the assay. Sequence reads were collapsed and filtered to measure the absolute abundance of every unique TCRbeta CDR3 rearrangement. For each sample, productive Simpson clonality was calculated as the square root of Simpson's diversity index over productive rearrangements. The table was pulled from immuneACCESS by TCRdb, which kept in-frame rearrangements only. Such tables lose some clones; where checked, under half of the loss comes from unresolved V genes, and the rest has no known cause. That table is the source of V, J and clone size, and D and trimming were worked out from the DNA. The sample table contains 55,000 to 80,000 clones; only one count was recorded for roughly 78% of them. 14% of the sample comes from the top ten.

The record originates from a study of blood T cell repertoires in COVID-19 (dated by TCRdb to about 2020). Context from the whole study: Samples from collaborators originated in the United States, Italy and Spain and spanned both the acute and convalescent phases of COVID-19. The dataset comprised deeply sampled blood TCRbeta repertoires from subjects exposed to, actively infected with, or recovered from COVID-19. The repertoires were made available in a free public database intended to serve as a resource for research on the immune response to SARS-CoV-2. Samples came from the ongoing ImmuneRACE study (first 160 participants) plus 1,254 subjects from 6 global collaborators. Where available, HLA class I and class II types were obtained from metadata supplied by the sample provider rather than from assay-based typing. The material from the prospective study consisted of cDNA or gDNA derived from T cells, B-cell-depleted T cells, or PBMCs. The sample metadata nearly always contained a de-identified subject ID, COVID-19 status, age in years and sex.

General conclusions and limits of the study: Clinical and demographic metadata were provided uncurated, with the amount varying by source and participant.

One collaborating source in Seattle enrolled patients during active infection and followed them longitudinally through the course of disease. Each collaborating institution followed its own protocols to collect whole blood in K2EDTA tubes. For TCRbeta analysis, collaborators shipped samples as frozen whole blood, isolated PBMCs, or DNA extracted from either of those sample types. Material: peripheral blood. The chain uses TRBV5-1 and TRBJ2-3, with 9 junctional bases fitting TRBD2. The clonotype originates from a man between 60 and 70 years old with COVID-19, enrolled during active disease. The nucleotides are TGCGCCACCCGACTAGCGGATGACACAGATACGCAGTATTTT. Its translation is CATRLADDTDTQYF.